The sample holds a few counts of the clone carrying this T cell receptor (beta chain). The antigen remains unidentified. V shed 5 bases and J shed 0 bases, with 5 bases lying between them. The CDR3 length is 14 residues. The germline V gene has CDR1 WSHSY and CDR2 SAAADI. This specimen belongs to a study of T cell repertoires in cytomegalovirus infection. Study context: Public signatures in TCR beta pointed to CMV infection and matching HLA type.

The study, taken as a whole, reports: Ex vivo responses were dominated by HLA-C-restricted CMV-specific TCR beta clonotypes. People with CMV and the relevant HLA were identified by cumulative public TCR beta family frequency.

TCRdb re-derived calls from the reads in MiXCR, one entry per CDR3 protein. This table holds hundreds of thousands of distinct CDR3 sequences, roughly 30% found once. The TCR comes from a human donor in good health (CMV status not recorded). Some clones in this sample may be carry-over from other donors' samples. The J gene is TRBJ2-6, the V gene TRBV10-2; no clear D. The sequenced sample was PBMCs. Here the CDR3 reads CASSQVSGANVLTF. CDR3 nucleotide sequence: TGCGCCAGCAGTCAGGTCTCTGGGGCCAACGTCCTGACTTTC.